Listed here are 32 T cell receptor beta chains from one sample, sequenced in a study of T cell repertoires in ileal Crohn's disease. Time point described: proximal margin of the surgical specimen (macroscopically non-inflamed). The assay was immunoSEQ multiplex PCR, and TCRdb's table has in-frame clones only and misses some. The data contain 5,500 to 9,000 clones, approximately 75% of them singletons. Sequencing used ileal tissue. The receptors originated from an adult with Crohn's disease.

The chain combines TRBV5-1 with TRBJ2-7; D remains ambiguous. The germline V gene has CDR1 SGHRS and CDR2 YFSETQ. The CDR3 is made up of 14 amino acids. V lost 2 bases to trimming and J lost 3 bases, with 12 bases between them. The CDR3 bases are TGCGCCAGCAGCTTACCGGGCCTAGTCTACGAGCAGTACTTC. It translates to CASSLPGLVYEQYF.

This clone was found a few times. This chain joins TRBV30 and TRBJ2-3; 7 bases are a match to TRBD2. Germline V gene data show CDR1 as GTSNPN and CDR2 as SVGIG (reference sequence). With V trimmed by 3 bases and J by 0 bases, 3 bases remained unmatched. The CDR3 has 14 residues. The CDR3 nucleotides read TGTGCCTGGAGAGATAGCGGGAGCACAGATACGCAGTATTTT. Its protein is CAWRDSGSTDTQYF.

The chain is built from TRBV28 and TRBJ1-5; D is uncertain. V shed 8 bases and J shed 6 bases, with 20 bases lying between them. The CDR3 length is 15 residues. Germline V gene sequence: CDR1 MDHEN, CDR2 SYDVKM. CDR3 nucleotides: TGTGCCAGCTACTTATCGGTGGGGAAAAGTCAGCCCCAGCATTTT. Translated: CASYLSVGKSQPQHF.

This chain connects TRBV4-2 to TRBJ2-7; D remains unclear. Between the trimmed V and J ends, which lost 1 base and 2 bases, there was a span of 12 bases. Germline V gene sequence: CDR1 LGHNA, CDR2 YNFKEQ. CDR3 length equals 15 residues. The CDR3 coding sequence is TGTGCCAGCAGCCAAGGGCCGGATGCGACCTACGAGCAGTACTTC. Translated, it gives CASSQGPDATYEQYF.

In the case of this clone: At one end, the junction sequence differs from germline, possibly due to a read error. This sequence joins TRBV30 and TRBJ2-7; a possible D gene is TRBD2 (6 bases). The CDR3 length is 12 residues. Germline CDR1 GTSNPN, CDR2 SVGIG (reference sequence). CDR3 residues: CARSSGAYEQYF. The CDR3 coding sequence is TGTGCCCGGAGTTCGGGGGCCTACGAGCAGTACTTC.

The chain uses TRBV7-9 and TRBJ2-7; TRBD1 matches 8 bases. The CDR3 is 14 amino acids. Germline V gene data show CDR1 as SEHNR and CDR2 as FQNEAQ (reference sequence). The J segment lost 5 bases and the V segment lost 1 base, leaving 4 bases of the junction unmatched. The CDR3 sequence: CASSLGQGRNEQYF. As DNA, the CDR3 is TGTGCCAGCAGCTTAGGACAGGGGAGGAACGAGCAGTACTTC.

A few counts support this clone. This chain connects TRBV5-4 to TRBJ1-2; D uncertain. CDR3 length equals 16 residues. Germline V gene sequence: CDR1 SGHNT, CDR2 YYREEE (reference sequence). V shed 0 bases and J shed 4 bases, with 16 bases lying between them. CDR3 bases: TGTGCCAGCAGCTTGGGCATCGGCAGAAGTACCTATGGCTACACCTTC. Residues: CASSLGIGRSTYGYTF.

The chain recombines TRBV7-3 with TRBJ2-1, with D tentatively TRBD2 (5 bases). The V and J ends lost 1 base and 5 bases respectively, with 6 bases between them. CDR1 is SGHTA and CDR2 is FQGTGA in the germline V gene. The CDR3 is 13 amino acids. Here the CDR3 reads CASSLMRDNEQFF. CDR3 DNA: TGTGCCAGCAGCTTAATGCGGGACAATGAGCAGTTCTTC.

CDR3 nucleotide sequence: TGTGCCAGCAGCCTCCCCGTAGGGGACAGGAGCAATCAGCCCCAGCATTTT. This gives the protein CASSLPVGDRSNQPQHF. The V call is TRBV11-3, the J call TRBJ1-5, with 8 bases fitting TRBD1. The CDR3 runs 17 residues. V was clipped by 5 bases and J by 1 base; unmatched bases: 10. CDR1 is SGHNT, CDR2 YENEEA, per germline.

This chain connects TRBV28 to TRBJ1-2; TRBD1 matches at 7 bases. Germline CDR1 MDHEN, CDR2 SYDVKM. Trimming removed 4 bases from V and 3 bases from J; junction bases left unmatched: 14. This CDR3 spans 17 amino acids. The CDR3 protein is CASSSIPRIDRDYGYTF. The DNA of the CDR3 is TGTGCCAGCAGTTCTATACCAAGAATTGACAGGGACTATGGCTACACCTTC.

This clone was detected only a few times. The chain recombines TRBV6-1 with TRBJ2-2, with D perhaps TRBD1 (5 bases). This CDR3 comprises 15 residues. Germline V CDR1 and CDR2: MNHNS, SASEGT. Trimming took 6 bases from V and 0 from J, leaving 11 bases between them. CDR3 sequence (DNA): TGTGCCAGCAGCTTCAGGGTCGCGAACACCGGGGAGCTGTTTTTT. The encoded protein is CASSFRVANTGELFF.

This clone was observed a single time. V usage is TRBV7-2 and J usage is TRBJ1-2; 11 nucleotides agree with TRBD1. J gave up 6 bases and V 4 bases, and 4 bases lay outside the gene matches. The length of the CDR3 is 14 residues. Germline-derived CDR1 and CDR2 are SGHTA and FQGNSA. This CDR3 is CASSSRDRGNGYTF. The CDR3 DNA reads as TGTGCCAGCAGCTCCCGGGACAGGGGGAATGGCTACACCTTC.

This clone is termed medium-sized (0.01 to 0.1%). This chain links TRBV6-6 with TRBJ2-1, with TRBD1 matching over 9 bases. Losses at the gene ends were 4 bases for V and 14 bases for J; bases not matched to a gene: 12. Germline V gene data show CDR1 as MNHNY and CDR2 as SVGAGI (reference sequence). This CDR3 has 14 amino acids. The CDR3 loop is CASSSKDRGGLEFF. The CDR3 DNA sequence: TGTGCCAGCAGTTCCAAGGACAGGGGCGGTCTGGAGTTCTTC.

This chain links TRBV6-6 with TRBJ2-3; D gene ambiguous. Trimming pared 8 bases from V and 3 bases from J, leaving 6 bases between. This CDR3 contains 11 residues. Germline V lookup: CDR1 MNHNY, CDR2 SVGAGI (reference sequence). For the CDR3, the DNA is TGTGCCAGCCTAACTACAGATACGCAGTATTTT. It specifies CASLTTDTQYF.

CDR3 loop: CASSDSARLSGANVLTF. The CDR3 DNA follows: TGTGCCAGCAGTGACTCGGCCAGGCTCTCTGGGGCCAACGTCCTGACTTTC. The chain employs TRBV6-4 and TRBJ2-6; unclear D gene. Between the trimmed V and J ends, which lost 0 bases and 0 bases, there was a span of 9 bases. Germline V gene sequence: CDR1 MRHNA, CDR2 SNTAGT. This CDR3 region has 17 residues.

This rearrangement joins TRBV28 to TRBJ2-1, with 11 bases aligning to TRBD1. The CDR3 is 14 amino acids. V lost 8 bases and J lost 6; bases outside the gene matches: 6. Per the germline V gene, CDR1 is MDHEN and CDR2 is SYDVKM. The CDR3 sequence: CASSGGTGGNEQFF. CDR3 DNA sequence: TGTGCCAGCTCCGGTGGGACAGGGGGCAATGAGCAGTTCTTC.

There are a few counts of this clone. This chain joins TRBV11-2 and TRBJ2-3; D possibly uses TRBD1 or TRBD2 (6 bases each). The V gene lost 1 base and the J gene lost 4 bases, with 15 bases spanning the gap. CDR1 and CDR2 from the germline V gene are SGHAT and FQNNGV. This CDR3 is built from 16 residues. CDR3 sequence: CASSLVYGGRSDTQYF. CDR3 coding DNA: TGTGCCAGCAGCTTAGTTTACGGGGGCCGCTCAGATACGCAGTATTTT.

This clone is labeled medium-sized (0.01 to 0.1%). The gene calls are TRBV6-1 and TRBJ1-1; D gene unclear. The CDR3 spans 13 residues. Germline CDR1 MNHNS, CDR2 SASEGT. V was trimmed by 4 bases and J by 1 base, leaving 7 bases between them. Here the CDR3 DNA reads TGTGCCAGCAGTGGGTATACGAACACTGAAGCTTTCTTT. Translation gives CASSGYTNTEAFF.

V and J are TRBV7-9 and TRBJ2-3, with 8 nucleotides matching TRBD1. Losses at the gene ends were 4 bases for V and 3 bases for J; bases not matched to a gene: 6. The germline V gene encodes CDR1 SEHNR and CDR2 FQNEAQ (reference sequence). The CDR3 sequence is 15 residues long. For the CDR3, the DNA is TGTGCCAGCAGCTCAGGGGGCGCCGGGACAGATACGCAGTATTTT. This codes for CASSSGGAGTDTQYF.

This clone has just one count. This chain's CDR3 is CASSLTKFYGYTF. The CDR3 coding sequence is TGTGCCAGCAGCCTCACAAAGTTCTATGGCTACACCTTC. The gene calls are TRBV7-9 and TRBJ1-2; D ambiguous. Trimming pared 5 bases from V and 4 bases from J, leaving 11 bases between. Per the germline V gene, CDR1 is SEHNR and CDR2 is FQNEAQ (reference sequence). CDR3 length equals 13 residues.

This chain connects TRBV27 to TRBJ1-2; D perhaps matches TRBD1 (5 bases). Deletions cut 7 bases from V and 7 bases from J, with 19 bases between. Germline V CDR1 and CDR2: MNHEY, SMNVEV (reference sequence). The CDR3 has 14 amino acids. CDR3 loop: CASKSRAGGGGYTF. CDR3 DNA: TGTGCCAGCAAAAGTCGGGCGGGCGGGGGTGGCTACACCTTC.

This clone was observed a single time. J is TRBJ2-1 and V is TRBV5-6, with D possibly being TRBD1 or TRBD2 (5 bases each). The germline V gene has CDR1 SGHDT and CDR2 YYEEEE. The CDR3 sequence is 11 residues long. Trimming stripped 1 base from V and 15 bases from J, with 11 bases between. CDR3 nucleotide sequence: TGTGCCAGCAGCTTGTCCAGGGACGGGTTCTTC. This sequence encodes CASSLSRDGFF.

The chain is built from TRBV6-5 and TRBJ2-7, with D possibly matching TRBD2 (6 bases). Looked up from germline, CDR1 is MNHEY and CDR2 is SVGAGI. Trimming left V 0 bases short and J 5 bases short, with 17 bases between. The CDR3 runs to 16 residues. The CDR3 sequence is CASSYSGAGIADEQYF. The CDR3 bases are TGTGCCAGCAGTTACTCAGGAGCAGGGATAGCGGACGAGCAGTACTTC.

This chain joins TRBV5-1 and TRBJ2-1, with D unresolved. Trimming removed 1 base at V and 7 bases at J, with 15 bases between. The CDR3 runs 15 residues. Per the germline V gene, CDR1 is SGHRS and CDR2 is YFSETQ. The CDR3 reads CASSLPVDEKNEQFF. CDR3 bases: TGCGCCAGCAGCTTGCCCGTGGACGAGAAGAATGAGCAGTTCTTC.

The chain combines TRBV19 with TRBJ2-7; 8 bases are a match to TRBD1. Germline V gives CDR1 LNHDA, CDR2 SQIVND (reference sequence). V lost 5 bases to trimming and J lost 1 base; unmatched junction nucleotides: 7. The length of the CDR3 is 15 residues. DNA of the CDR3: TGTGCCAGTAGTCCAACAGGGGGTGGTTCCTACGAGCAGTACTTC. It specifies CASSPTGGGSYEQYF.

The V call is TRBV27, the J call TRBJ1-3; a possible D gene is TRBD1 (6 bases). Germline CDR1 MNHEY, CDR2 SMNVEV (reference sequence). V was clipped by 6 bases and J by 2 bases, with 14 bases between them. CDR3 length equals 15 residues. CDR3 DNA sequence: TGTGCCAGCAGAAAACAGGGTCCAACTGGAAACACCATATATTTT. As protein: CASRKQGPTGNTIYF.

This clone was found once. This chain uses TRBV7-3 with TRBJ2-2, with D possibly being TRBD1 (5 bases). The length of the CDR3 is 15 residues. In germline, CDR1 is SGHTA, CDR2 FQGTGA. V gave up 3 bases and J gave up 3 bases, with 11 bases separating them. The CDR3 coding sequence is TGTGCCAGCAGCTTGACAGCGACGGACACCGGGGAGCTGTTTTTT. Its translation: CASSLTATDTGELFF. The full variable domain, completed using reference TRBV7-3 and TRBJ2-2, is GAGVSQTPSNKVTEKGKYVELRCDPISGHTALYWYRQSLGQGPEFLIYFQGTGAADDSGLPNDRFFAVRPEGSVSTLKIQRTERGDSAVYLCASSLTATDTGELFFGEGSRLTVL.

The chain is built from TRBV7-9 and TRBJ2-1, with D perhaps given as TRBD1 or TRBD2 (7 bases each). The germline V and J ends were trimmed by 5 bases and 2 bases, with 13 bases remaining between them. This CDR3 has 15 amino acids. Per germline, CDR1 SEHNR and CDR2 FQNEAQ (reference sequence). The CDR3 bases are TGTGCCAGCAGCACGACAGGGACTACCTACAATGAGCAGTTCTTC. Protein sequence: CASSTTGTTYNEQFF.

The chain carries TRBV7-2 and TRBJ2-3; possibly TRBD1 or TRBD2 for D (6 bases each). The V and J ends lost 8 bases and 2 bases respectively, with 14 bases between them. Per the germline V gene, CDR1 is SGHTA and CDR2 is FQGNSA. CDR3 length equals 14 residues. CDR3 region: CASSTGALTDTQYF. CDR3 bases: TGTGCCAGCTCAACGGGGGCGCTCACAGATACGCAGTATTTT.

The chain recombines TRBV7-9 with TRBJ1-2; TRBD1 agrees at 8 bases. CDR1 is SEHNR and CDR2 is FQNEAQ in the germline V gene (reference sequence). Trimming at V came to 3 bases and at J to 1 base, leaving 7 bases not matched to a gene. This CDR3 has 16 amino acids. The CDR3: CASSLTPTGVNYGYTF. In nucleotides, the CDR3 is TGTGCCAGCAGCTTGACCCCGACAGGGGTTAACTATGGCTACACCTTC.

The chain employs TRBV27 and TRBJ1-1; possible D gene TRBD1, 5 bases. V was trimmed by 5 bases and J by 5 bases, leaving 21 bases between them. The V gene's germline CDR1 is MNHEY and CDR2 SMNVEV (reference sequence). This CDR3 contains 16 residues. CDR3 bases: TGTGCCAGCAGTCAAAGGCGGTCAGGGAGGAGTACTGAAGCTTTCTTT. Amino acids: CASSQRRSGRSTEAFF.

V gene TRBV30 combines with J gene TRBJ2-5; D gene uncertain. The CDR3 extends over 11 amino acids. Germline CDR1 GTSNPN, CDR2 SVGIG (reference sequence). V lost 4 bases and J 7 bases, leaving 10 bases between the germline ends. Written as DNA, the CDR3 is TGTGCCTGGATTAACGTAGGGACCCAGTACTTC. Translation gives CAWINVGTQYF.